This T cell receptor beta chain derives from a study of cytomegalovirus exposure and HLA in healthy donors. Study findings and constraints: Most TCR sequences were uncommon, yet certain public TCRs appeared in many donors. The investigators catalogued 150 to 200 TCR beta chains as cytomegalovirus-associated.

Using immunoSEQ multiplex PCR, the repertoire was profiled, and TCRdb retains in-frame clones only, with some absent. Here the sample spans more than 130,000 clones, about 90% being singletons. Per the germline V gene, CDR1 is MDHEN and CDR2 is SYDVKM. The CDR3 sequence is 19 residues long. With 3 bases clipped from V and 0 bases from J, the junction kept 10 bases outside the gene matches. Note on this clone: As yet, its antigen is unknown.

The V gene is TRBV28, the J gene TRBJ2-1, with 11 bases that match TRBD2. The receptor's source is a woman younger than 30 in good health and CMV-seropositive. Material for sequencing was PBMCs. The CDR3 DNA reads TGTGCCAGCAGTTTCCTACTAGCGGGAGTAGAAGACTCCTACAATGAGCAGTTCTTC. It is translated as CASSFLLAGVEDSYNEQFF.